This T cell receptor (beta chain) was retrieved from a study of T cell repertoires in cytomegalovirus infection. Overall study context: Based on public TCR beta signatures, there were indications of CMV infection and of a matching HLA type.

The CDR3 runs 15 residues. The J segment lost 5 bases and the V segment lost 0 bases, leaving 7 bases of the junction unmatched. In germline, CDR1 is SGHRS, CDR2 YFSETQ. Findings and caveats of the study: The ex vivo response was dominated by HLA-C-restricted CMV-specific TCR beta clonotypes. Cumulated frequencies of public TCR beta families served to identify carriers of CMV plus the relevant HLA.

This clonotype showed up just a few times. Antigen: not known. TCRdb independently ran MiXCR on the reads; one entry per CDR3 protein. The sample holds 200,000 or so distinct CDR3 sequences; about 21% are singletons and the top ten take 2.5% to 3%. This receptor was obtained from a human donor in good health (CMV status not recorded). Some clones in this sample may be carry-over from other donors' samples. Sequencing was carried out using PBMCs. J is TRBJ2-7 and V is TRBV5-1; 8 bases are shared with TRBD1. CDR3 coding DNA: TGCGCCAGCAGCTTGGAGGCAGGGGGCTTCAACGAGCAGTACTTC. Translation: CASSLEAGGFNEQYF. The full variable domain, rest sourced from reference TRBV5-1 and TRBJ2-7, is KAGVTQTPRYLIKTRGQQVTLSCSPISGHRSVSWYQQTPGQGLQFLFEYFSETQRNKGNFPGRFSGRQFSNSRSEMNVSTLELGDSALYLCASSLEAGGFNEQYFGPGTRLTVT.